Reported below is one T cell receptor (beta chain). Its specificity is unknown. Here immunoSEQ multiplex PCR was the method, and the copy in TCRdb shows in-frame clones only, minus some. The sample lists around 87,000 clones; around 89% were seen once. There are 15 residues in the CDR3. Unmatched junction bases numbered 8, after V lost 2 bases and J lost 5 bases. Germline-derived CDR1 and CDR2 are SGHVS and FNYEAQ. Second-dose recipients at about 4 or about 12 weeks were treated as one pooled group. These data come from a study of T cell responses to AZD1222 COVID-19 vaccine. Study results and caveats: Dominant at 160-218 and 743-854, vaccine-associated CD4 TCRs also spanned spike. Clonal diversity was possibly underestimated, and white British individuals and females predominated among donors.

The chain uses TRBV7-6 and TRBJ2-5; 7 nucleotides match TRBD1. The source material was peripheral blood, sampled 28 days after the second AZD1222 dose. The sequence derives from an adult who received the AZD1222 COVID-19 vaccine. The DNA of the CDR3 is TGTGCCAGCAGCTTACCCCCGGGACAGTGGGAGACCCAGTACTTC. It translates to CASSLPPGQWETQYF.